The sequence of this TCR beta chain was determined in a study of T cell repertoires in cytomegalovirus infection. TCRdb called the reads again in MiXCR, with one record for every CDR3 protein. The table records hundreds of thousands of distinct CDR3 sequences, approximately 24% of them present only once. The V end was cut by 3 bases, the J end by 8 bases, with 5 bases between. Germline CDR1 and CDR2: MDHEN and SYDVKM. CDR3 length: 11 residues. This receptor was obtained from a human donor in good health (CMV status not recorded). Some clones in this sample may be carry-over from other donors' samples. Material for sequencing was CD8+ T cells from PBMCs. This rearrangement joins TRBV28 to TRBJ2-1; D unresolved. Here the CDR3 DNA reads TGTGCCAGCAGTTTCGTATATGAGCAGTTCTTC. This gives the protein CASSFVYEQFF.